This T cell receptor (beta chain) was captured in a study of T cells in Graves' hyperthyroidism and ophthalmopathy. Study-level points and caveats: Model output signaled ophthalmopathy a median 6.5 months ahead of onset. Also found in blood were most expanded thyroid clonotypes above 0.001.

When ophthalmopathy did not progress within 18 months, Graves' hyperthyroidism was considered stable. From less than 13 ml of fresh peripheral blood, PBMCs were isolated. TCR beta CDR3 region amplification was performed from RNA transcripts. HTBI primers were employed in a first-round RT-PCR of the TCR CDR3. MiXCR, run by TCRdb on the multiplex PCR reads, gives a single entry per CDR3 protein. The sample has fewer than 650,000 distinct CDR3 sequences; around 15% are singletons. In the case of this clonotype: Its target is unknown. The germline gene is not matched at one end of the junction; a read error may be the cause.

Germline V gene sequence: CDR1 SQVTM, CDR2 ANQGSEA. The CDR3 is made up of 13 amino acids. Material for sequencing was blood. This rearrangement joins TRBV29-1 to TRBJ1-1, with a weak D call TRBD1 (5 bases). This clonotype was obtained from a woman between 40 and 55 years old with Graves' hyperthyroidism. Here the CDR3 reads CSVHQGPNTEALF. CDR3 in DNA: TGCAGCGTTCACCAGGGCCCGAACACTGAAGCTCTCTTT.